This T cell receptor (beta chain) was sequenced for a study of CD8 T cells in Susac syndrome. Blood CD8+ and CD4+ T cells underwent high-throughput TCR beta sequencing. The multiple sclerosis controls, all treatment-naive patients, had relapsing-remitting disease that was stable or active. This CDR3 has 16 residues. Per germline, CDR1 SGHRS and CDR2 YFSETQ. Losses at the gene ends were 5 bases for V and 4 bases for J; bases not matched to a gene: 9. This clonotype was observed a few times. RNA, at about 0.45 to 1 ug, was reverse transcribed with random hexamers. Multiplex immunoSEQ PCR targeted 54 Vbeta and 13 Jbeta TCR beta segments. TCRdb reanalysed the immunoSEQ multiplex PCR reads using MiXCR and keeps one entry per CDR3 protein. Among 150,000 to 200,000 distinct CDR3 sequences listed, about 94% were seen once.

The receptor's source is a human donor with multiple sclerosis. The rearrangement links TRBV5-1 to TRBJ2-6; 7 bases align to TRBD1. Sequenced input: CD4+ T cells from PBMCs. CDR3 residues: CASRPTGMEGANVLTF. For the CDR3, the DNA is TGCGCCAGCAGACCGACAGGGATGGAGGGGGCCAACGTCCTGACTTTC.